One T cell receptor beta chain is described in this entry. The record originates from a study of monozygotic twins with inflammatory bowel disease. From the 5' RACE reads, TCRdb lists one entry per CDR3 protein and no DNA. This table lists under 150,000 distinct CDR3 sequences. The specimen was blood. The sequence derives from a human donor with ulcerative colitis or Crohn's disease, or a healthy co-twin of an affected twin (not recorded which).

The CDR3 loop is CASSFSPGVEQYF. The chain is built from TRBV5-5 and TRBJ2-7; TCRdb's D call, TRBD2, is unchecked because there is no DNA. Per germline, CDR1 SGHKS and CDR2 YYEKEE (reference sequence). This CDR3 has 13 residues.